This T cell receptor (beta chain) was profiled in a study of T cells in Graves' hyperthyroidism and ophthalmopathy (dated by TCRdb to the late 2010s). A note on the overall study: Peripheral blood samples were taken at initial diagnosis, before any treatment was given. TCR V-J signatures able to tell the groups apart were searched for in a discovery cohort of 100 or so patients, of whom 43 had Graves' ophthalmopathy and about 60 had stable Graves' hyperthyroidism. Prospective prediction of ophthalmopathy was tested in an independent validation cohort consisting of 18 to 20 hyperthyroidism patients and some 16 patients who later progressed to ophthalmopathy. The roughly 100 discovery patients were randomly divided into training and test sets at a 7:3 ratio. Thyroid tissue and blood T-cell repertoires from about six Graves' hyperthyroidism patients were also compared in the study. Once sampling was done, hyperthyroidism patients were given methimazole at a starting dose of 30 mg daily, whereas ophthalmopathy patients were given high-dose intravenous methylprednisolone. The paper reports TCR Vbeta CDR3 sequencing of 135 peripheral blood samples: under 45 ophthalmopathy, over 70 hyperthyroidism and about 17 progressor patients.

Moderately to severely active disease, a Clinical Activity Score of at least 3, a NOSPECS grade of at least 4, and a duration under 3 months were present in ophthalmopathy patients. The study excluded patients with uncontrolled infections, other autoimmune diseases, pregnancy or lactation. Diagnoses were based on clinical symptoms, serum thyroxine and TRAb, thyroid ultrasound and orbital computed tomography. PBMCs were isolated from about 10 ml of fresh peripheral blood by Ficoll-Paque density gradient centrifugation. Total RNA was extracted using Trizol reagent, and RNA quality was assessed on an Agilent 2100 Bioanalyzer. Results and caveats for the whole study, not just this receptor: No statistical method was used to fix the sample size in advance, and group allocation was not hidden from the investigators. During validation, the model predicted progression to ophthalmopathy a median of about 6.3 months ahead of onset, with around 70% sensitivity and roughly 72% specificity. Most expanded thyroid clonotypes (frequency above 0.001) were also found in blood, which suggests that blood repertoires may mirror thyroid immune responses. In cross-validation, a model built on a 13 V-J signature told ophthalmopathy apart from stable hyperthyroidism with over 85% sensitivity and roughly 81% specificity, and in testing the same model reached 80%/75%.

Including the terminal cysteine and phenylalanine, the CDR3 comprises 15 residues. Left in the record is the CDR3 DNA by itself, 45 bases read in frame from the first base. CDR1 SGHVS and CDR2 FQNEAQ are derived from the germline V gene. The TCR beta CDR3 regions were amplified from the RNA transcripts. The TCR CDR3 was subjected to a first round of RT-PCR using the HTBI primer set and the Qiagen OneStep RT-PCR kit. Libraries were constructed in a second round of multiplex PCR, after which size selection and purification were performed. Libraries were sequenced paired-end with 100 bp reads on an Illumina HiSeq2000. On the authors' methods: SOAPnuke was used to process the raw data, removing reads that contained adapters or uncalled bases, had a mean Phred below 15, or lacked an exact match to the constant primer or identifier. COPE v1.2.5 was used to merge high-quality paired reads, and clonotypes were defined as unique nucleotide sequences. MiTCR v1.1 was used to align the clonotypes against IMGT TRBV, TRBD and TRBJ reference segments. Analysis was restricted to V-J combinations with a frequency above 0.0001, which covered 99% to 99.2% of repertoires. The TCS score was defined as F50 (clonal expansion) divided by E x V (chaos), with BLOSUM62-based TCRdist calculated between CDR3 peptides within each V-J. Welch's t-statistics and random forest reduced fewer than 550 V-J features to 13, which were used in a naive Bayes classifier (R e1071). The public reads were quality trimmed at Q25 with fastp and then assembled into clones with MiXCR by TCRdb, keeping productive beta chains. For every CDR3 protein sequence, its rows merge into one entry that carries the most common genes and DNA. The V and J calls were determined by TCRdb, not by the authors. The sample table contains around 270,000 distinct CDR3 sequences; only one count was recorded for less than 20% of them. Roughly 39% of the sample rests with the top ten.

This clonotype was detected only a few times. No cognate antigen has been identified for it. The junction differs from germline at one of its ends, possibly a read error. The chain is made from TRBV7-8 and TRBJ2-6; possibly the D gene is TRBD1, per 6 matching bases. The sequenced sample consisted of blood. The receptor comes from a man between 45 and 60 years old with Graves' ophthalmopathy. The CDR3 reads as follows: CASSSSGAGANVLAF. The DNA reads TGTGCCAGCAGCTCTTCAGGGGCCGGGGCCAACGTCCTGGCTTTC.